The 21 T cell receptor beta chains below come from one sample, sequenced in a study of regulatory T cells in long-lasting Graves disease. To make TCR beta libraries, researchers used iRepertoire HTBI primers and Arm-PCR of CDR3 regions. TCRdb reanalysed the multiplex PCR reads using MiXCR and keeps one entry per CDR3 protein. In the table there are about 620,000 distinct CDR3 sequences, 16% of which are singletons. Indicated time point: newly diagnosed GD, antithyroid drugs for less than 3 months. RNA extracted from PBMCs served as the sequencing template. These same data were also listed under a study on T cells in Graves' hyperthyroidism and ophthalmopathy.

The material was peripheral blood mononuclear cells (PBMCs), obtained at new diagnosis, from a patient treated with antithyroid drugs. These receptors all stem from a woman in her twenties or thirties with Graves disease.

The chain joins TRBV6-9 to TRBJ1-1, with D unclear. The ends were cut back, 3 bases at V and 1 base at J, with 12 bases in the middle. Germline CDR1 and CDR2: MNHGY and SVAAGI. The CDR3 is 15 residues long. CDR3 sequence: CASSYTALGNTEAFF. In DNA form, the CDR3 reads TGTGCCAGCAGTTACACAGCCCTGGGGAACACTGAAGCTTTCTTT.

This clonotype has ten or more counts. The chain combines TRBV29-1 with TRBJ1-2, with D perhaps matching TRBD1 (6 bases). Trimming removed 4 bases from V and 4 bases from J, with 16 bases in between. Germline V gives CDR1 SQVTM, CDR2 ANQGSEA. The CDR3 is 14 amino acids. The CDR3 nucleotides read TGCAGCGTTGTGCCAGGGGCCAAGATCTATGGCTACACCTTC. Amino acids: CSVVPGAKIYGYTF.

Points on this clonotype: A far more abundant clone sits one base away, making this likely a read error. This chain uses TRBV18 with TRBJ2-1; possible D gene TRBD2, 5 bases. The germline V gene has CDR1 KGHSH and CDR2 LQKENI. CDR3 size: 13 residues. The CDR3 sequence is CASSPGVGETRYF. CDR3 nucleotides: TGTGCCAGCTCACCAGGCGTGGGAGAGACCCGGTACTTC.

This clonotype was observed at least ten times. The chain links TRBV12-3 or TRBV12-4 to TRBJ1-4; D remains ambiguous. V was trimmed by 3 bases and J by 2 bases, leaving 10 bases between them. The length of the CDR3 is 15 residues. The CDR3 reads CASSLFGSTNEKLFF. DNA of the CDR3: TGTGCCAGCAGTTTGTTCGGTTCGACTAATGAAAAACTGTTTTTT.

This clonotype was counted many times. The CDR3 sequence is CASSSGIRTTDTQYF. In nucleotides, the CDR3 is TGCGCCAGCAGTTCCGGGATCAGAACTACAGATACGCAGTATTTT. The chain couples TRBV5-1 to TRBJ2-3; D possibly corresponds to TRBD2 (5 bases). CDR1 is SGHRS and CDR2 is YFSETQ in the germline V gene. The length of the CDR3 is 15 residues. Trimming took off 5 bases at V and 3 bases at J, with 16 bases between the two ends.

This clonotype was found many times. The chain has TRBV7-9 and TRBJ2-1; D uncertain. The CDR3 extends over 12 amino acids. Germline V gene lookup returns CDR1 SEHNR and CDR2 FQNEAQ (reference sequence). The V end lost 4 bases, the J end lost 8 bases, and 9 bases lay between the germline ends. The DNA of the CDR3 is TGTGCCAGCAGCTATAACGTGGATGAGCAGTTCTTC. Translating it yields CASSYNVDEQFF. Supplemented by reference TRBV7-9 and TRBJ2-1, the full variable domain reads DTGVSQNPRHKITKRGQNVTFRCDPISEHNRLYWYRQTLGQGPEFLTYFQNEAQLEKSRLLSDRFSAERPKGSFSTLEIQRTEQGDSAMYLCASSYNVDEQFFGPGTRLTVL.

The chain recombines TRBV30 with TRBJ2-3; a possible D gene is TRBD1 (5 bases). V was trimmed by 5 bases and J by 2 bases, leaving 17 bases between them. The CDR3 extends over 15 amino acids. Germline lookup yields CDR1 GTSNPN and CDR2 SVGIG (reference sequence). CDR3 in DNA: TGTGCCTGGGCCGCGCCAGGGAAATCCACAGATACGCAGTATTTT. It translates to CAWAAPGKSTDTQYF.

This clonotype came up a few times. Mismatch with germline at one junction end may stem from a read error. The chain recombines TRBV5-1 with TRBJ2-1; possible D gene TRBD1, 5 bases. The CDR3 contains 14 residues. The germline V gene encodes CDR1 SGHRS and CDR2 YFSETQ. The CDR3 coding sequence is TGCGCCGGCAGCTCCACAGGATCCTACAATGAGCAGTTCTTC. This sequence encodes CAGSSTGSYNEQFF.

The CDR3 loop reads CASSIGQAGDTQYF. In DNA, the CDR3 is TGCGCCAGCAGCATCGGACAGGCGGGGGATACGCAGTATTTT. The rearrangement links TRBV5-1 to TRBJ2-3; D possibly corresponds to TRBD1 (7 bases). The CDR3 is 14 residues long. V was pared by 4 bases and J by 6 bases, with 15 bases between. Germline loops: CDR1 SGHRS, CDR2 YFSETQ.

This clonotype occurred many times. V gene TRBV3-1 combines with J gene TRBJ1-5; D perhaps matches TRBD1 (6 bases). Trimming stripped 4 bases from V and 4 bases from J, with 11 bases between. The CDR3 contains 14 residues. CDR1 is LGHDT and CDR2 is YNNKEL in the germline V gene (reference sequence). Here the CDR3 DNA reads TGTGCCAGCAGCCCTTTTCAGGGGAATCAGCCCCAGCATTTT. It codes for CASSPFQGNQPQHF.

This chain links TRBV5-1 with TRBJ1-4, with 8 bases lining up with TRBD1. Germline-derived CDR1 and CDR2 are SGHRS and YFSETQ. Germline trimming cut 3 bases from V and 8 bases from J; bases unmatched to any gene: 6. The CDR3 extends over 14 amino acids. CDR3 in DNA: TGCGCCAGCAGCTCGGCAGGGGGCTCGGAAAAACTGTTTTTT. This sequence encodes CASSSAGGSEKLFF.

The CDR3 reads CSARFQQLNTEAFF. The CDR3 coding sequence is TGCAGTGCTAGATTTCAACAGTTGAACACTGAAGCTTTCTTT. The J gene is TRBJ1-1, the V gene TRBV20-1; D unclear. V was clipped by 2 bases and J by 0 bases, with 10 bases between them. Germline-derived CDR1 and CDR2 are DFQATT and SNEGSKA (reference sequence). This CDR3 spans 14 amino acids.

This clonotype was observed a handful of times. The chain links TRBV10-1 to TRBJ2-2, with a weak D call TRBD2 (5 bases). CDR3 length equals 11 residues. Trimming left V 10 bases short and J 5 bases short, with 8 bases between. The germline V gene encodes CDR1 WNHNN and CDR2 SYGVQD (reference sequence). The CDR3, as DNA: TGCGCCATAGGAGGAACCGGGGAGCTGTTTTTT. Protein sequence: CAIGGTGELFF.

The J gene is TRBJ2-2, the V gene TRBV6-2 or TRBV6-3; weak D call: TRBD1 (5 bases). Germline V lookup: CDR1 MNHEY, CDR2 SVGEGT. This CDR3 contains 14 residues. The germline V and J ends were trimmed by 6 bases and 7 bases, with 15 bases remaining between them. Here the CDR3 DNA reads TGTGCCAGCAGACCTCAGGGCCGCGGCGGGGAGCTGTTTTTT. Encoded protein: CASRPQGRGGELFF.

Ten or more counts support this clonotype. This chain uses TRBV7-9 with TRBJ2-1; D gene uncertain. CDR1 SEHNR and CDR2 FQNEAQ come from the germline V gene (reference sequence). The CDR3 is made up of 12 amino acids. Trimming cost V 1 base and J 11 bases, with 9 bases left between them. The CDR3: CASSLDRVQQFF. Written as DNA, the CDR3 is TGTGCCAGCAGCTTAGACCGGGTTCAGCAGTTCTTC.

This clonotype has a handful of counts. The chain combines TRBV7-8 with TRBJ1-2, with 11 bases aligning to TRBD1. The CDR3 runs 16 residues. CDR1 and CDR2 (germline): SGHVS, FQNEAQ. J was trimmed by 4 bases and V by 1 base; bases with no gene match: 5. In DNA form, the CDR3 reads TGTGCCAGCAGCTTAGACCGGACAGGGGGCGCCTATGGCTACACCTTC. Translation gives CASSLDRTGGAYGYTF. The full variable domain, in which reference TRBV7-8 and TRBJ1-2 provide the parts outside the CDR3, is GAGVSQSPRYKVAKRGQDVALRCDPISGHVSLFWYQQALGQGPEFLTYFQNEAQLDKSGLPSDRFFAERPEGSVSTLKIQRTQQEDSAVYLCASSLDRTGGAYGYTFGSGTRLTVV.

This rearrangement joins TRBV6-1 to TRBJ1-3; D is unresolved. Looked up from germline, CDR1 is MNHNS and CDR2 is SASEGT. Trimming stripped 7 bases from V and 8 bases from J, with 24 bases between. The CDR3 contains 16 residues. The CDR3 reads CASNPGGPKLWDTIYF. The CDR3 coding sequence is TGTGCCAGCAACCCGGGTGGGCCCAAGCTTTGGGACACCATATATTTT.

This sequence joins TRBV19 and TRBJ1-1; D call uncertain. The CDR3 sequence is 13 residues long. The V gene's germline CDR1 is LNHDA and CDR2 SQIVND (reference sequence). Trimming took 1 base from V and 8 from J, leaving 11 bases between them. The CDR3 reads CASSIVLRGEAFF. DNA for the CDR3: TGTGCCAGTAGTATAGTTCTGAGAGGGGAAGCTTTCTTT.

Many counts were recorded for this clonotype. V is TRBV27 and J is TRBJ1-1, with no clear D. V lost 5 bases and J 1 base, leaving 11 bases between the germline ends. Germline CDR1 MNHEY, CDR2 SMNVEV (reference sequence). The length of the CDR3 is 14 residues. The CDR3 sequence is CASSKWDGNTEAFF. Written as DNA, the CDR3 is TGTGCCAGCAGTAAGTGGGATGGGAACACTGAAGCTTTCTTT.

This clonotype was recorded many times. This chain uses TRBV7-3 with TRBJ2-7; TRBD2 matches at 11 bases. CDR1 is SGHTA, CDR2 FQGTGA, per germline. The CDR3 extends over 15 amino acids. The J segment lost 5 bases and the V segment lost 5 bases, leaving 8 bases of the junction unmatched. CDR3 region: CASSPTSGTVHEQYF. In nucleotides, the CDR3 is TGTGCCAGCAGCCCGACTAGCGGGACCGTCCACGAGCAGTACTTC.

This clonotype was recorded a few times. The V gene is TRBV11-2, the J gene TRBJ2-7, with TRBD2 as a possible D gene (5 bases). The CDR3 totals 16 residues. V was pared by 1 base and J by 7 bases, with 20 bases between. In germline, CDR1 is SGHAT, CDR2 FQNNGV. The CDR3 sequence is CASSLVAREEEMEQYF. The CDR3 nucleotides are TGTGCCAGCAGCTTAGTGGCTCGTGAGGAGGAGATGGAGCAGTACTTC.